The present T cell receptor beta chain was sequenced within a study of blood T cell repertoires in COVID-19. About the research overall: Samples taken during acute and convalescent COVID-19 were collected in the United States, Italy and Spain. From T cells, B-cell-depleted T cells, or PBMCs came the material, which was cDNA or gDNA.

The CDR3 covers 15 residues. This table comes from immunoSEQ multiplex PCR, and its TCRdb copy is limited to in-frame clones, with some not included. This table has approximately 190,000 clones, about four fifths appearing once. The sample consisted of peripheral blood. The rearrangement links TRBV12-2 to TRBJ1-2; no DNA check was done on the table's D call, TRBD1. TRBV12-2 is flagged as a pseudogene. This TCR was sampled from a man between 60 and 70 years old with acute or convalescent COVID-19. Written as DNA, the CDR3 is TGTGCAAGTCGCCCATACACAGAAGGATTCTATGGCTACACCTTC. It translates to CASRPYTEGFYGYTF.